These 3 T cell receptor beta chains were all obtained from the same sample, sequenced in a study of identical twins. From the 5' RACE reads, TCRdb called clonotypes with MiXCR, one entry per CDR3 protein. The table lists over 500,000 distinct CDR3 sequences, about 20% of them singletons. In addition, the sample was reused for a study of T cells expressing NK-cell markers.

The sequenced material came from CD4+ T cells sorted from blood. All receptors derive from a woman younger than 30 in good health.

This clonotype was detected ten times or more. The chain links TRBV29-1 to TRBJ2-1; 7 bases match TRBD2. Trimming cost V 6 bases and J 4 bases; bases outside gene matches: 12. Per the germline V gene, CDR1 is SQVTM and CDR2 is ANQGSEA. The CDR3 runs to 15 residues. The CDR3 region has the DNA TGCAGCGTATCCGGTCCTAGCGGCTTATACAATGAGCAGTTCTTC. It translates to CSVSGPSGLYNEQFF.

This clonotype was observed a handful of times. This CDR3 is CASSLGGSPISPLHF. CDR3 sequence (DNA): TGTGCCAGCAGCTTAGGAGGCAGTCCGATTTCACCCCTCCACTTT. The genes are TRBV11-2 and TRBJ1-6; D is ambiguous. Trimming stripped 1 base from V and 9 bases from J, with 13 bases between. There are 15 residues in the CDR3. Germline V gene data show CDR1 as SGHAT and CDR2 as FQNNGV.

V and J are TRBV30 and TRBJ2-3; D is unresolved. The CDR3 has 13 amino acids. Trimming shortened V by 0 bases and J by 5 bases, and 9 bases separated the two germline ends. The germline CDR1 and CDR2 sequences are GTSNPN and SVGIG (reference sequence). CDR3 residues: CAWSVVSGDTQYF. In nucleotides, the CDR3 is TGTGCCTGGAGTGTAGTATCTGGAGATACGCAGTATTTT.